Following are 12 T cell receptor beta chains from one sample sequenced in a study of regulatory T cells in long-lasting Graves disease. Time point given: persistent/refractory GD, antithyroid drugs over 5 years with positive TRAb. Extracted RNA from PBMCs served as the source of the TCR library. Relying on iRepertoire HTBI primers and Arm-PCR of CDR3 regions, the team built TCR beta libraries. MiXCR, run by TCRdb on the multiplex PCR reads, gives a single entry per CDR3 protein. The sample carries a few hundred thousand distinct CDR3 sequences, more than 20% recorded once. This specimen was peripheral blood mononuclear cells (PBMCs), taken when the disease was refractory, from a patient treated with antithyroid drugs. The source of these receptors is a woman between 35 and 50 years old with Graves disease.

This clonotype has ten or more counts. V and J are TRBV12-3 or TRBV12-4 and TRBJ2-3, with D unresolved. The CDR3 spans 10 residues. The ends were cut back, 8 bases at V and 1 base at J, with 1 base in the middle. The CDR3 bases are TGTGCCAGCGGCACAGATACGCAGTATTTT. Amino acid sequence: CASGTDTQYF.

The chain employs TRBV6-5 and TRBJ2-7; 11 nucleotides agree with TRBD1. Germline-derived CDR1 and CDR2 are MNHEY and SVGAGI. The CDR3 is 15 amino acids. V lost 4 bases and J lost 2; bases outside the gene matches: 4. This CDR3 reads CASSSGQGAPYEQYF. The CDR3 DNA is TGTGCCAGCAGTTCCGGACAGGGGGCTCCCTACGAGCAGTACTTC.

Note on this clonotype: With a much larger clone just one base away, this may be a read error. DNA for the CDR3: TGTGCCAGGACAGGGGATTTAGGTCAGCCCCAGCATTTT. Amino acids: CARTGDLGQPQHF. This chain joins TRBV6-2 or TRBV6-3 and TRBJ1-5; TRBD1 matches at 8 bases. Germline lookup yields CDR1 MNHEY and CDR2 SVGEGT. This CDR3 is built from 13 residues. Trimming cost V 9 bases and J 6 bases; bases outside gene matches: 7.

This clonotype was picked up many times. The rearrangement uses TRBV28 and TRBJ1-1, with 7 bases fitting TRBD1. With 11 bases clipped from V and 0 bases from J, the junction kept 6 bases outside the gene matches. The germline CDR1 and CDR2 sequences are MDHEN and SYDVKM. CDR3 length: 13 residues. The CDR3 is CACHRGLNTEAFF. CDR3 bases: TGTGCCTGCCACAGGGGCCTGAACACTGAAGCTTTCTTT.

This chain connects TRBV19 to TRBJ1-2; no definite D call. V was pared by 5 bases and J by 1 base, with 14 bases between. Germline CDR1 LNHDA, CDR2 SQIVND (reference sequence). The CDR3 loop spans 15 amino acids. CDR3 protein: CASSLGRKINYGYTF. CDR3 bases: TGTGCCAGTAGTCTAGGACGGAAGATTAACTATGGCTACACCTTC.

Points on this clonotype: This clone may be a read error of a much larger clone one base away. CDR3: CASSLSLAGYGQYF. As DNA, the CDR3 is TGTGCCAGCAGTTTGTCACTAGCGGGATACGGGCAGTACTTC. The genes are TRBV27 and TRBJ2-7; the match to TRBD2 covers 10 bases. The CDR3 spans 14 residues. CDR1 is MNHEY and CDR2 is SMNVEV in the germline V gene (reference sequence).

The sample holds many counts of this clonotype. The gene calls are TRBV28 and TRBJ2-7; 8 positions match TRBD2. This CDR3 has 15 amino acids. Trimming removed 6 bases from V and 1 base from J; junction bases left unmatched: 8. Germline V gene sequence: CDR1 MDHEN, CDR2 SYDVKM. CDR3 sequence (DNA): TGTGCCAGCAGCCAGCGGGTAGCGGGATCCTACGAGCAGTACTTC. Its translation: CASSQRVAGSYEQYF.

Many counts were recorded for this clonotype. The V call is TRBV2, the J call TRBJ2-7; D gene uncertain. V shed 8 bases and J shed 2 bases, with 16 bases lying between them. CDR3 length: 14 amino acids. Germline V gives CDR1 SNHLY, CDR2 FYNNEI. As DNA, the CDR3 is TGTGCCAGCCTGCTGTGGCTACTCGCCTACGAGCAGTACTTC. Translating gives CASLLWLLAYEQYF.

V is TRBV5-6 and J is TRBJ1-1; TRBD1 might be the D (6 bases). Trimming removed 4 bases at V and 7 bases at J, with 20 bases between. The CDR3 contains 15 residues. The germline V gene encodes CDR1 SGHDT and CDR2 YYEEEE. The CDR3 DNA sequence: TGTGCCAGCAGCCCAACCGGGGGCCTGGGGGTTGAAGCTTTCTTT. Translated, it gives CASSPTGGLGVEAFF.

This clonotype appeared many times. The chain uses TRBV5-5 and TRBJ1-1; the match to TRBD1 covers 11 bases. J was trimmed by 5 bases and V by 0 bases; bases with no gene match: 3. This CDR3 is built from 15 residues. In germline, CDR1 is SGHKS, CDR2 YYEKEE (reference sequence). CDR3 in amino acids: CASSLARDRGTEAFF. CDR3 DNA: TGTGCCAGCAGCTTGGCCCGGGACAGGGGGACTGAAGCTTTCTTT.

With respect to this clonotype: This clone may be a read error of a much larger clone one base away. CDR3 in DNA: TGTGCCAACAGTCAGGGTGTTGAAAAACTGTTTTTT. This gives the protein CANSQGVEKLFF. V usage is TRBV2 and J usage is TRBJ1-4; maybe TRBD1 (5 bases). This CDR3 is built from 12 residues. Germline V lookup: CDR1 SNHLY, CDR2 FYNNEI.

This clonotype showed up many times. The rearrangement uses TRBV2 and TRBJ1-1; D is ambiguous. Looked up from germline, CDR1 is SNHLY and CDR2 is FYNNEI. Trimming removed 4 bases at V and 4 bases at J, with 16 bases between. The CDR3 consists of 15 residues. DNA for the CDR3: TGTGCCAGCAGTGTCAATCCGATTAACCCCACTGAAGCTTTCTTT. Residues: CASSVNPINPTEAFF.